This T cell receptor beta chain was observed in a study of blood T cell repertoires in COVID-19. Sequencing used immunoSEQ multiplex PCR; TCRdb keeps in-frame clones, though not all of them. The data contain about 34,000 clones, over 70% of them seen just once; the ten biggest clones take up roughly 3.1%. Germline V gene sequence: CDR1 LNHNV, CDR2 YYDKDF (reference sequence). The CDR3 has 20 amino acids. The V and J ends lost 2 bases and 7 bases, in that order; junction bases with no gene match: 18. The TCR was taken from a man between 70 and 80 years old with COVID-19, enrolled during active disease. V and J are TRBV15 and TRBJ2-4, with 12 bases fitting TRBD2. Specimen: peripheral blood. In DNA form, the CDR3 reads TGTGCCACCAGCAGATCCCCCCCCAGGACTAGCGGGAACCTCGGGAACATTCAGTACTTC. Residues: CATSRSPPRTSGNLGNIQYF.